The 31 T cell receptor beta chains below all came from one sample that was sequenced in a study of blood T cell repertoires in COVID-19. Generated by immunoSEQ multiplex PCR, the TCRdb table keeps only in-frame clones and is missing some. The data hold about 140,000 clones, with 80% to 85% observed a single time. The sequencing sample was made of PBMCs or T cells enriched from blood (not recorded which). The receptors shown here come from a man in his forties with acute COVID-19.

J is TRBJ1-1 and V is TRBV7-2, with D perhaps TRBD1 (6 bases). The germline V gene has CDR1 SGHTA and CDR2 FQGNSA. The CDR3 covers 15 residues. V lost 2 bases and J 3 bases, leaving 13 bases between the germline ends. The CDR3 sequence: CASSLFGGADTEAFF. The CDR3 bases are TGTGCCAGCAGCTTATTTGGGGGCGCAGACACTGAAGCTTTCTTT. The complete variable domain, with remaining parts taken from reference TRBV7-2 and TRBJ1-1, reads GAGVSQSPSNKVTEKGKDVELRCDPISGHTALYWYRQSLGQGLEFLIYFQGNSAPDKSGLPSDRFSAERTGGSVSTLTIQRTQQEDSAVYLCASSLFGGADTEAFFGQGTRLTVV.

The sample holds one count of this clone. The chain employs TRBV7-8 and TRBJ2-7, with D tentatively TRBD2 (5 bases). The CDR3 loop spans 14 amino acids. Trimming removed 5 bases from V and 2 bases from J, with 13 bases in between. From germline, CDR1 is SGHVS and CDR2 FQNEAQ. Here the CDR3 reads CASSLREGTYEQYF. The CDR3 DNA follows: TGTGCCAGCAGCCTACGGGAAGGAACCTACGAGCAGTACTTC.

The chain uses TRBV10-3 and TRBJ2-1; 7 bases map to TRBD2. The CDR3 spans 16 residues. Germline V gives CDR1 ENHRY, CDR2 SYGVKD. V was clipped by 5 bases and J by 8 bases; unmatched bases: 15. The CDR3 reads CAISPVIGGSRDEQFF. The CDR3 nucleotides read TGTGCCATCAGTCCGGTTATAGGCGGGAGCAGGGATGAGCAGTTCTTC.

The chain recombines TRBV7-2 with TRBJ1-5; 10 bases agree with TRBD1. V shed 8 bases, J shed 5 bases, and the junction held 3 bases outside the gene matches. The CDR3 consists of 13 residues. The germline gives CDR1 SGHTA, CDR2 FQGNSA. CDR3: CASRGTGDQPQHF. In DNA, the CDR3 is TGTGCCAGCCGCGGGACAGGGGATCAGCCCCAGCATTTT.

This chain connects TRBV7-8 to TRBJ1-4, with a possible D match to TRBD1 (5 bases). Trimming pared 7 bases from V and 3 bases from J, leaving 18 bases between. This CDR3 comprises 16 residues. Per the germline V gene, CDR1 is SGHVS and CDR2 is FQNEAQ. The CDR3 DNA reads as TGTGCCAGCACAAAGGAGCGACAGCCACCTAATGAAAAACTGTTTTTT. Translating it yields CASTKERQPPNEKLFF.

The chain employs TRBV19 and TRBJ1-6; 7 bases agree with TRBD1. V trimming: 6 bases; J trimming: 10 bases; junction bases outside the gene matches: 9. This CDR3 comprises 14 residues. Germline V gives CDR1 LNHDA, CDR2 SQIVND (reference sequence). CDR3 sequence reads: CASSRTGLESPLHF. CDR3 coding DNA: TGTGCCAGTAGCCGGACAGGTCTGGAGTCACCCCTCCACTTT.

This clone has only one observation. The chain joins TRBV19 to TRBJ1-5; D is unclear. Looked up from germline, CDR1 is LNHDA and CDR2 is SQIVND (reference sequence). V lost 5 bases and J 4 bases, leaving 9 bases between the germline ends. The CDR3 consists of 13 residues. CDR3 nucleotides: TGTGCCAGTAGTCCGAGGGAAAATCAGCCCCAGCATTTT. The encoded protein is CASSPRENQPQHF. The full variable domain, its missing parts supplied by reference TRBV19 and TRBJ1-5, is DGGITQSPKYLFRKEGQNVTLSCEQNLNHDAMYWYRQDPGQGLRLIYYSQIVNDFQKGDIAEGYSVSREKKESFPLTVTSAQKNPTAFYLCASSPRENQPQHFGDGTRLSIL.

The CDR3, as DNA: TGTGCCAGCAGCTTAACTAGCGGGGCTGAGACCCAGTACTTC. Its translation: CASSLTSGAETQYF. The chain uses TRBV5-5 and TRBJ2-5; 10 bases are a match to TRBD2. CDR1 is SGHKS and CDR2 is YYEKEE in the germline V gene (reference sequence). The CDR3 extends over 14 amino acids. Trimming cost V 2 bases and J 5 bases; bases outside gene matches: 3.

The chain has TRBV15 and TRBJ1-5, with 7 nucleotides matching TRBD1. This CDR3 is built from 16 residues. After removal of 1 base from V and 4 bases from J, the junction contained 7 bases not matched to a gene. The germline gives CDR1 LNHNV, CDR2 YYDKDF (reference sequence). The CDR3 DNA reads TGTGCCACCAGCAGAGCAACGGGACAGCTAAATCAGCCCCAGCATTTT. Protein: CATSRATGQLNQPQHF.

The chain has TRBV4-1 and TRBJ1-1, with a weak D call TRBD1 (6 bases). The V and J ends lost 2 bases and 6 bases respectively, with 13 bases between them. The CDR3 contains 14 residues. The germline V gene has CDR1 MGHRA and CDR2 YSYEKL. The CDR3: CASSQRGSDAEAFF. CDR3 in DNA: TGCGCCAGCAGCCAAAGGGGGTCGGATGCTGAAGCTTTCTTT.

The CDR3 spells CAWSVSGDHQPQHF. CDR3 nucleotide sequence: TGTGCCTGGAGTGTTTCGGGAGACCATCAGCCCCAGCATTTT. This chain joins TRBV30 and TRBJ1-5; D is undetermined. Trimming pared 0 bases from V and 5 bases from J, leaving 11 bases between. CDR3 length: 14 residues. Germline V gene sequence: CDR1 GTSNPN, CDR2 SVGIG (reference sequence).

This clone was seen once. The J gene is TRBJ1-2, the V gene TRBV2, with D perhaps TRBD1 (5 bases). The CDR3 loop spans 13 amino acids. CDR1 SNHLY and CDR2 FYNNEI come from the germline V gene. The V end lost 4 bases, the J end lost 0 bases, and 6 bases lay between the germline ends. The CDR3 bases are TGTGCCAGCAGTGCAGGGTCTAACTATGGCTACACCTTC. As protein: CASSAGSNYGYTF. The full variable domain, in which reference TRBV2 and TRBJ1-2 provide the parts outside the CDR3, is EPEVTQTPSHQVTQMGQEVILRCVPISNHLYFYWYRQILGQKVEFLVSFYNNEISEKSEIFDDQFSVERPDGSNFTLKIRSTKLEDSAMYFCASSAGSNYGYTFGSGTRLTVV.

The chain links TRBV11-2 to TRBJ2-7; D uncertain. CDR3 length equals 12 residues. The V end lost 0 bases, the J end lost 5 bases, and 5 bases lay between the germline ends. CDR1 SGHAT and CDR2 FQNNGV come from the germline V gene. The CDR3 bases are TGTGCCAGCAGCTTAGATCTAAACGAGCAGTACTTC. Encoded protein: CASSLDLNEQYF.

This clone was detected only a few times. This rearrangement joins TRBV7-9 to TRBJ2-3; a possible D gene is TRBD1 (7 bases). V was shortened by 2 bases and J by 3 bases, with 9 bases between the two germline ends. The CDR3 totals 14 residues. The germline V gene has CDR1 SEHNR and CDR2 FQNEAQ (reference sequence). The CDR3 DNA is TGTGCCAGCAGCTTACAGGGGGGAACAGATACGCAGTATTTT. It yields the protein CASSLQGGTDTQYF.

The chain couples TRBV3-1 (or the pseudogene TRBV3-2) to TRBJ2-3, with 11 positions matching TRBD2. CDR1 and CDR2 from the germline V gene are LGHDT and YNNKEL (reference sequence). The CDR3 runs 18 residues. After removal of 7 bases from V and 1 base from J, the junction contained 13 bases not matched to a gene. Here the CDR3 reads CASTLGLAALGGTDTQYF. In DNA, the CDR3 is TGTGCCAGCACCTTGGGACTAGCGGCTCTAGGCGGCACAGATACGCAGTATTTT.

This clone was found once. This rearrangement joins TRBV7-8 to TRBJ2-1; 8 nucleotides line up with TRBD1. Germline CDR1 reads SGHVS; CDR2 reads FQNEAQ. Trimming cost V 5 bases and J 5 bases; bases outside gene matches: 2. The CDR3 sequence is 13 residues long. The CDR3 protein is CASSPDRDNEQFF. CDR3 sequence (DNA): TGTGCCAGCAGCCCGGACAGGGACAATGAGCAGTTCTTC.

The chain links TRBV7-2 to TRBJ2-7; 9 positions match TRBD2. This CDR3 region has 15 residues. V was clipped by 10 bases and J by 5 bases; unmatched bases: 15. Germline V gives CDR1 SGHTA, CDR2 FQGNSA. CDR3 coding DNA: TGTGCCACCACCGGGGCGGGAGGGATTGCCCACGAGCAGTACTTC. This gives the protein CATTGAGGIAHEQYF. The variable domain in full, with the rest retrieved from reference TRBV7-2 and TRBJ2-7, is GAGVSQSPSNKVTEKGKDVELRCDPISGHTALYWYRQSLGQGLEFLIYFQGNSAPDKSGLPSDRFSAERTGGSVSTLTIQRTQQEDSAVYLCATTGAGGIAHEQYFGPGTRLTVT.

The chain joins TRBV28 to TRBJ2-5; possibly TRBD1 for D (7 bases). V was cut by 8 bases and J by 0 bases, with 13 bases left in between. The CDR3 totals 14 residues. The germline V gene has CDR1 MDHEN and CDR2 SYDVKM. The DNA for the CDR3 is TGTGCCAGCCGGCGGGGACAGCACCAAGAGACCCAGTACTTC. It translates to CASRRGQHQETQYF. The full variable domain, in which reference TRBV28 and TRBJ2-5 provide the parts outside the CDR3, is DVKVTQSSRYLVKRTGEKVFLECVQDMDHENMFWYRQDPGLGLRLIYFSYDVKMKEKGDIPEGYSVSREKKERFSLILESASTNQTSMYLCASRRGQHQETQYFGPGTRLLVL.

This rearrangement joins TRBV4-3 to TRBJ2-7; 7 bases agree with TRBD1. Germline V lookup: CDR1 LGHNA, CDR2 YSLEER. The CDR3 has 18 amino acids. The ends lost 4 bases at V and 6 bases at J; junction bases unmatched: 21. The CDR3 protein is CASSPFAFDREFPGEQYF. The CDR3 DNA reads TGCGCCAGCAGCCCTTTCGCTTTTGACAGGGAGTTCCCCGGCGAGCAGTACTTC.

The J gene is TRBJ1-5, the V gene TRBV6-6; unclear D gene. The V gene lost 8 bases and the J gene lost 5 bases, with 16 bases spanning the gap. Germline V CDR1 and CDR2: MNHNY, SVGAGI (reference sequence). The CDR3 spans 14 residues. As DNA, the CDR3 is TGTGCCAGCCAAGAACTGGTCGGTGATCAGCCCCAGCATTTT. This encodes CASQELVGDQPQHF.

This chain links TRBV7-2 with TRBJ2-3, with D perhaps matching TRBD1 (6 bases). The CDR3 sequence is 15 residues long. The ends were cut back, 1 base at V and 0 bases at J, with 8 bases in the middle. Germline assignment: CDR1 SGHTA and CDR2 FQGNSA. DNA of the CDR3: TGTGCCAGCAGCTTAGGGGGGCAGAGCACAGATACGCAGTATTTT. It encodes CASSLGGQSTDTQYF.

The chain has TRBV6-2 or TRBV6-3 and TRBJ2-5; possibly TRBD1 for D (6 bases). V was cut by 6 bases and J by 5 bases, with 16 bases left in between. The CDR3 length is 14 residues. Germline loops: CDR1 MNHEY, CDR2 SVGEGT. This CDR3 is CASSILLGAETQYF. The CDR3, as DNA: TGTGCCAGCAGCATCTTACTGGGGGCGGAGACCCAGTACTTC.

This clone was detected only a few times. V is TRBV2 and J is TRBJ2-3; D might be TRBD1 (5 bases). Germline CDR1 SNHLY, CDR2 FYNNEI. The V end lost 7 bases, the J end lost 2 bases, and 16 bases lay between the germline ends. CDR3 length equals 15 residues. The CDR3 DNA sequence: TGTGCCAGCACCCCGAATTGGGGCTCCACAGATACGCAGTATTTT. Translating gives CASTPNWGSTDTQYF.

The CDR3 DNA reads TGTGCCAGCAGTCCCGGGACAGGGGGCGCGTGGCAGCCCCAGCATTTT. It is translated as CASSPGTGGAWQPQHF. V and J are TRBV28 and TRBJ1-5, with TRBD1 matching over 12 bases. Germline CDR1 reads MDHEN; CDR2 reads SYDVKM. V lost 5 bases and J lost 7; bases outside the gene matches: 9. CDR3 length equals 16 residues.

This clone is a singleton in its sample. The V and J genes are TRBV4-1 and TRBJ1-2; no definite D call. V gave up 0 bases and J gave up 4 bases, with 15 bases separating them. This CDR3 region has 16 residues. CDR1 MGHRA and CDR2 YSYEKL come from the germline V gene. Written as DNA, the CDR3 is TGCGCCAGCAGCCAAGATGGTGGGCAGGCATTCTATGGCTACACCTTC. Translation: CASSQDGGQAFYGYTF.

CDR3 region: CASSQVIWASGSQETQYF. The CDR3 nucleotides read TGTGCCAGCAGCCAAGTTATTTGGGCTAGCGGGAGCCAAGAGACCCAGTACTTC. This rearrangement joins TRBV3-1 (or the pseudogene TRBV3-2) to TRBJ2-5, with 10 bases fitting TRBD2. V shed 1 base and J 1 base; nucleotides not matched to a gene: 9. Germline CDR1 and CDR2: LGHDT and YNNKEL (reference sequence). The CDR3 length is 18 residues.

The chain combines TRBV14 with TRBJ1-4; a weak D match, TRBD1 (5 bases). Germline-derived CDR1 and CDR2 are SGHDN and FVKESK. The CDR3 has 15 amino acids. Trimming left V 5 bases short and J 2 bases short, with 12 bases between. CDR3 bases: TGTGCCAGCAGCGAGTACAGGTCGACTAATGAAAAACTGTTTTTT. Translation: CASSEYRSTNEKLFF.

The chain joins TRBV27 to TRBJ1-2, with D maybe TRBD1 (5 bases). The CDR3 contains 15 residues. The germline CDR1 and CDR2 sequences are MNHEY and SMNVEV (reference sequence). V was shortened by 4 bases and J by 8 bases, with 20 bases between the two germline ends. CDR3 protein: CASSSTDSGSRGYTF. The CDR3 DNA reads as TGTGCCAGCAGTTCGACCGATTCAGGGTCTCGAGGCTACACCTTC.

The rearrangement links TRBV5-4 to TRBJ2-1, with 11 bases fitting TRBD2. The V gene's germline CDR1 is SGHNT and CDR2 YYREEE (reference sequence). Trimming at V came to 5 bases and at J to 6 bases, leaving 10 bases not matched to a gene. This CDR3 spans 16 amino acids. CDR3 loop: CASRAELAGEINEQFF. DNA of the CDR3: TGTGCCAGCAGGGCGGAACTAGCGGGGGAGATCAATGAGCAGTTCTTC.

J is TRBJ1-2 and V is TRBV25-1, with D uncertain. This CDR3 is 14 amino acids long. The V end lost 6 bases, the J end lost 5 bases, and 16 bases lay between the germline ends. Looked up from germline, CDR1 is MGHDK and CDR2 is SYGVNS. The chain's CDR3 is CASRGLTEGYGYTF. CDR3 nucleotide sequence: TGTGCCAGCAGGGGATTAACGGAGGGATATGGCTACACCTTC.

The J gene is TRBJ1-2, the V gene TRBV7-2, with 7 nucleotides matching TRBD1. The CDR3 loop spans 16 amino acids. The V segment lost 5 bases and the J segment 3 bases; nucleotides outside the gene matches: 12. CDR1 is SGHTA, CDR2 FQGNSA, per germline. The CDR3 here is CASSPSLGTAYYGYTF. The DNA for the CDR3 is TGTGCCAGCAGCCCCTCACTTGGGACAGCCTACTATGGCTACACCTTC.